The subject of this entry is one TCR beta chain. The target of this receptor is not known. No base quality values were provided; no much bigger clone lies one nucleotide off. This sample is drawn from a study of cytomegalovirus exposure and HLA in healthy donors (dated by TCRdb to 2015 to 2018). For the study in its entirety: According to an earlier analysis of a few hundred of the donors, some 180 million T cells yielded some 110 million unique TCR beta sequences and approximately 300 Gb of sequence data. Alongside the repertoire data, information on donor age, sex, ethnicity and CMV serostatus was compiled. To predict cytomegalovirus infection status, the study brought together high-throughput TCR immunosequencing, statistical association of individual TCRs with disease status, and machine learning. The study profiled the T cell repertoires of about 720 subjects by immunosequencing and related them to cytomegalovirus serostatus. An early release that covered around 590 HLA-typed donors contained 300 to 350 gigabases of sequencing data and roughly 84 million unique TCR sequences. Every repertoire in the discovery cohort had been generated on one and the same sequencing platform. The study aimed to test whether signatures of past pathogen exposure could be identified by cataloging public T cell receptors. Among 300 to 500 genotyped donors of the cohort, an average of around 250,000 unique TCR beta nucleotide sequences was sequenced per donor, of which about 18% were non-productive. To decide whether each TCR beta V gene segment behaved as functional or pseudogenic, an earlier analysis of 587 of the donors relied on high-throughput TCR beta sequencing. Rather than drawing on any new phenotypic data, the later analysis identified candidate immune exposures from TCR beta sequences and the way those sequences occurred across donors. To study patterns of TCR occurrence, a later analysis re-analyzed previously published TCR beta repertoires from around 700 donors and added high-resolution HLA genotyping. Along with the 666-subject first cohort, a separate validation cohort of over 90 different subjects was used. Among the roughly 370 genotyped donors, about 83% belonged to the genetic ancestry cluster associated with self-reported Caucasian donors. Because of strong linkage in the cohort, 4 to 6 DR-DQ haplotypes were treated as single units for association and clustering. Genome-wide SNP genotypes for about three fifths of the roughly 700 donors were used in a later genetic analysis, which treated that subset as a discovery cohort. Typing coverage varied by locus: roughly 620-630 donors for A, B, C, DRB1 and DQB1; approximately 500 for DQA1; some 610 for DPA1; approximately 490 for DPB1. Class I and class II HLA loci were covered by the typing at four-digit resolution. The full study reports these points: Presence/absence analyses assumed roughly uniform sequencing depth across donors, an assumption that may not hold. This cohort had only TCR beta chains sequenced, and the lack of alpha or paired-chain data limited which features could be detected. Across donors, most TCR sequences were observed very rarely, whereas some public TCRs were present in many individuals. According to a later analysis, parvovirus B19, influenza, CMV and Epstein-Barr virus appeared linked to several top co-occurrence clusters. In a later analysis, TCR association rates were found to vary across HLA loci, with the most associated TCRs seen for DRB1 alleles and the fewest for HLA-C alleles. Because counts were too low, seventeen rarely observed V segments, including chromosome 9 orphons, were left out of the earlier analysis of approximately 580 of the donors. A total of fewer than 200 TCR beta chains were listed by the study as associated with cytomegalovirus. The sequencing pipeline was judged likely to have produced a cluster of highly shared sequence variants as a technical artifact. Assigning TCR associations to individual alleles was difficult when HLA alleles, especially DR and DQ, strongly co-occurred. At a false discovery rate of 0.05, a later analysis linked about 16,000 TCR beta sequences to specific HLA alleles. In vitro tests confirmed that a few of the cytomegalovirus-associated TCR beta chains recognize cytomegalovirus antigens. In a later analysis, most CMV-associated TCR beta chains were found to appear HLA-restricted, with HLA associations seemingly driven largely by CMV exposure. An earlier analysis of around 600 of the donors showed that most TCR beta V segments appeared in productive rearrangements either about 87% or about 30% of the time, which broadly matched IMGT annotations. Immune exposure information for the cohort was limited to CMV serostatus. HLA typing was unavailable for some donors at each locus, so association tests used only the typed subset. A further reported finding was that TCR beta sequences accurately predicted the HLA-A and HLA-B alleles for most subjects in the first cohort. Compared with the roughly 700-donor mean, donors in an Asian-associated ancestry cluster had fewer N-insertions in productive TCRs, according to a later genetic analysis. V-gene and J-gene trimming of TCR beta chains was associated with a missense DCLRE1C variant in a later genetic analysis, and the association was replicated in an independent cohort. The authors suggested that the approach could potentially be generalized to other disease states and immunological phenotypes. A later analysis found that HLA-associated TCR beta chains were more clonally expanded and had lower generation probabilities than equally common non-associated chains. Some IMGT-functional V segments, including TRBV6-2 and TRBV6-3, could not be told apart with the 87-base-pair reads, so those segments were excluded. In both the original and validation cohorts, the classifier was reported to diagnose cytomegalovirus status with high specificity and sensitivity. Correlated functional status among segregating V segments might be attributable to linkage disequilibrium, but an unknown experimental factor could not be ruled out.

The cohort was made up of 650 to 700 healthy bone marrow donors. At the time of sampling, every cohort member was nominally healthy, though immune exposures that went unrecorded were likely present. The donor tested CMV seropositive, placing the donor among the approximately 290 seropositive members of the cohort. A peripheral blood sample was provided by each donor, and peripheral blood mononuclear cells were used for TCR beta sequencing. Genomic DNA was extracted from the blood cell samples with the Qiagen DNeasy Blood Extraction Kit. Unmatched junction bases come to 5, with V trimmed by 10 bases and J by 2 bases. The CDR3 covers 12 residues, taking in both the cysteine and the phenylalanine. The read is trimmed to its CDR3 DNA, 36 bases read in frame from base 1. The germline V gene sets CDR1 to ENHRY and CDR2 to SYGVKD. The library relied on the immunoSEQ multiplex PCR assay. The multiplex PCR relied on a mix of 60 forward primers for TCR Vbeta segments and 13 reverse primers for TCR Jbeta segments. The CDR3 region of rearranged TCR beta genes was amplified from genomic DNA with a multiplex PCR assay. The amplified TCR beta libraries were sequenced on the Illumina HiSeq System as 87-base-pair reads. On the study's bioinformatics: Across the roughly 600 repertoires, a later analysis counted roughly 84 million unique TCR beta chains, roughly 11 million of which were shared by at least two donors. A nearest-neighbor algorithm error-corrected the raw reads and collapsed the reads into unique sequences, merging closely related sequences to remove PCR and sequencing errors. Alignment of CDR3 sequences to IMGT reference sequences was used to assign V, D and J gene segments. Each retained sequence needed at least a six-nucleotide match to both a V gene segment and a J gene segment. Rearrangements were classified as productive when the CDR3 lacked stop codons and remained in frame with V and J, and all other rearrangements were classified as non-productive. Following IMGT convention, CDR3 was defined as the stretch from the second conserved V-encoded cysteine to the conserved J-encoded phenylalanine. Sequences without an unambiguous match to a single V gene segment were excluded from the earlier analysis of approximately 560 of the donors. An earlier analysis of some 500 of the donors classified V segments as functional when productive rearrangements were above 56.7% and as segregating when the standard deviation between donors was above 5%. A statistical classification framework was built for diagnosing cytomegalovirus status from the catalog of TCR beta chain sequences. In a later analysis, V and J genes were assigned by comparing TCR nucleotide sequences against IMGT/GENE-DB human TR gene sequences. The TCRdist pipeline was used in a later analysis to assign CDR3 sequences and most-parsimonious VDJ recombination scenarios. A later analysis defined each TCR beta chain by its CDR3 amino acid sequence plus V-gene family, and excluded reads lacking a unique V-gene family. As a way to deal with suspected cross-contamination and a sequencing artifact, a later analysis dropped roughly 600 nucleotide sequences that were highly shared and had low generation probability. For each public chain, a later analysis derived a clonal expansion index from normalized ranks of inferred template counts within each repertoire. In a later analysis, generation probabilities were computed with a VDJ recombination model fitted to out-of-frame rearrangements, and the resulting probabilities were checked against IGoR. Hypergeometric tests were used in a later analysis to score TCR-TCR, TCR-HLA and TCR-CMV co-occurrence, with a repertoire-size bias correction applied to the TCR pairs. To estimate false discovery rates, a later analysis permuted the HLA or CMV assignments 20 times. In a later analysis, co-occurring TCRs were grouped with DBSCAN, and TCRdist sequence similarity was added when clustering was performed within HLA-allele-positive subsets. Co-occurrence clustering excluded repertoires with fewer than 30,000 or more than 120,000 public chains, plus five with anomalous nucleotide sharing. Imported from immuneACCESS, the table was reduced by TCRdb to in-frame sequences with V and J called. These copies leave out some clones; in studies compared against another copy, an unresolved V gene accounts for under half, and the cause of the remainder is not known. That table furnishes V, J and clone size, whereas the DNA furnished D and trimming. The sample table holds roughly 69,000 clones, of which under 80% were seen once. The ten largest clones add up to 12% to 15% of the sample.

The sequencing sample was made of PBMCs. The V and J segments used are TRBV10-3 and TRBJ2-7, with 7 central nucleotides matching TRBD1. This sequence originates from a male donor in good health and CMV-seropositive. The bases read TGTGCCACTTGGGACAGAGCCTACGAGCAGTACTTC. It codes for CATWDRAYEQYF.